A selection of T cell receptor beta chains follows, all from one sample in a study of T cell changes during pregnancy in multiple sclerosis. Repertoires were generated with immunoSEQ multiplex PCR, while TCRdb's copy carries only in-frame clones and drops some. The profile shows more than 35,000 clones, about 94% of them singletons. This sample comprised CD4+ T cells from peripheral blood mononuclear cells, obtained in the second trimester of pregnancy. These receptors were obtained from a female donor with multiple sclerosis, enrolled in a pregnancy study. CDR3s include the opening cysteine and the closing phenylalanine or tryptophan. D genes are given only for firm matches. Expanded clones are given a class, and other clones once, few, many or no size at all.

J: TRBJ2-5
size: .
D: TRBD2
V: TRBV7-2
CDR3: CASPGGAETSGRGETQYF
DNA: TGTGCCAGCCCAGGAGGGGCCGAAACTAGCGGGAGAGGGGAGACCCAGTACTTC

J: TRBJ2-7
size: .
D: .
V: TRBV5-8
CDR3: CASSKIRGYEQYF
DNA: TGTGCCAGCAGCAAGATTCGGGGTTACGAGCAGTACTTC

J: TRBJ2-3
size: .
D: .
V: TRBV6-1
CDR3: CATSLGGDTQYF
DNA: TGTGCCACCTCCCTGGGGGGAGATACGCAGTATTTT

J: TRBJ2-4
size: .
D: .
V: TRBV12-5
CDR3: CASGLASKRAKNIQYF
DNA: TGTGCTAGTGGTTTGGCGTCGAAGAGAGCCAAAAACATTCAGTACTTC

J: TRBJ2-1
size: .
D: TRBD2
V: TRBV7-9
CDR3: CASSPGTSGARGFF
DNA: TGTGCCAGCAGCCCCGGGACTAGCGGGGCCCGGGGGTTCTTC

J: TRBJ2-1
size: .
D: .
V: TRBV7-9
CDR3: CASSLTSSPYNEQFF
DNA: TGTGCCAGCAGCTTAACTAGCTCCCCTTACAATGAGCAGTTCTTC

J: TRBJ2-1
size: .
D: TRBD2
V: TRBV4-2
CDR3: CASSQSTSGRANEQFF
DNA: TGTGCCAGCAGCCAGAGTACTAGCGGGAGGGCGAATGAGCAGTTCTTC

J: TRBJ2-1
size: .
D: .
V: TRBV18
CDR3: CASSPGGAVGYNEQFF
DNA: TGTGCCAGCTCACCAGGAGGAGCGGTGGGCTACAATGAGCAGTTCTTC

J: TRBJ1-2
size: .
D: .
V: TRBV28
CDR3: CASKWGEGLYGYTF
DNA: TGTGCCAGCAAGTGGGGGGAGGGTCTCTATGGCTACACCTTC

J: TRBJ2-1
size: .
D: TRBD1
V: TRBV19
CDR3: CASSLTGHNEQFF
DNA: TGTGCCAGTAGTTTGACAGGGCACAATGAGCAGTTCTTC

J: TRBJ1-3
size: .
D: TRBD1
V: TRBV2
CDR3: CASSEVKGARNTIYF
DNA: TGTGCCAGCAGTGAAGTGAAGGGGGCGCGGAACACCATATATTTT

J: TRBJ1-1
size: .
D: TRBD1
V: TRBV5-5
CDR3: CASSLAGTGNTEAFF
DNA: TGTGCCAGCAGCTTGGCCGGGACAGGGAACACTGAAGCTTTCTTT

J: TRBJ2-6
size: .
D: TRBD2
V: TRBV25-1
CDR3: CAGPGRESPGANVLTF
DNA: TGTGCCGGCCCCGGGCGGGAGTCCCCTGGGGCCAACGTCCTGACTTTC

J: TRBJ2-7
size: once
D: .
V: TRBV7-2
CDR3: CASSLQGKDYEQYF
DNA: TGTGCCAGCAGCTTACAGGGAAAGGACTACGAGCAGTACTTC

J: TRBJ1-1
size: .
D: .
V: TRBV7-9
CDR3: CASSGAETPLNTEAFF
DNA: TGTGCCAGCAGCGGAGCAGAGACCCCACTGAACACTGAAGCTTTCTTT

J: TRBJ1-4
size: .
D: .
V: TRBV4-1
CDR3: CASSQDDLVSWGPGEELFF
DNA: TGCGCCAGCAGCCAAGACGATTTAGTGTCTTGGGGGCCCGGCGAAGAACTGTTTTTT

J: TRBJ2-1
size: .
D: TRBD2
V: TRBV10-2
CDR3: CASRLAGGYNEQFF
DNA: TGCGCCAGCAGACTAGCGGGGGGGTATAATGAGCAGTTCTTC

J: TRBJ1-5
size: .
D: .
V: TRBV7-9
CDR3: CASSLVGVSNQPQHF
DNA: TGTGCCAGCAGCTTAGTTGGAGTATCCAATCAGCCCCAGCATTTT

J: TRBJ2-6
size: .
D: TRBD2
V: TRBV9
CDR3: CASSVGLAGGSGANVLTF
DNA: TGTGCCAGCAGCGTAGGTTTAGCGGGGGGATCTGGGGCCAACGTCCTGACTTTC

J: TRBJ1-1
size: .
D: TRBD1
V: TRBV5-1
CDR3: CASSLYWDRSSTEAFF
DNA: TGCGCCAGCAGCTTATACTGGGACAGGAGCTCGACTGAAGCTTTCTTT

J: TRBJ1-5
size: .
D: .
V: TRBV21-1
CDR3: CAILRANAGPQQPQHF
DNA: TGTGCCATCCTGAGGGCCAACGCAGGACCCCAACAGCCCCAGCATTTT

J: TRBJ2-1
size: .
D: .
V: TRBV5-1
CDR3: CASSLGSLSNEQFF
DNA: TGCGCCAGCAGCTTGGGGAGTTTGAGTAATGAGCAGTTCTTC

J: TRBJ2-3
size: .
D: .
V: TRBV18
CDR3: CASSPRGTDTQYF
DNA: TGTGCCAGCTCACCACGCGGGACAGATACGCAGTATTTT

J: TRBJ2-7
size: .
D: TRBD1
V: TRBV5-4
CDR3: CASSLPGQGAYEQYF
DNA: TGTGCCAGCAGCTTGCCGGGACAGGGGGCCTACGAGCAGTACTTC

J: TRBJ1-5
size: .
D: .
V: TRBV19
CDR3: CASSIVGLTRSQPQHF
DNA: TGTGCCAGTAGTATAGTCGGTTTAACGAGAAGTCAGCCCCAGCATTTT

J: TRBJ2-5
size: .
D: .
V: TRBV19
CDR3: CASTPRGSRGETQYF
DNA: TGTGCCAGTACCCCGAGGGGGTCCAGAGGAGAGACCCAGTACTTC

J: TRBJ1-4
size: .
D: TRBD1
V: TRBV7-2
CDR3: CASSSQTGTNEKLFF
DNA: TGTGCCAGCAGCTCCCAGACAGGGACTAATGAAAAACTGTTTTTT

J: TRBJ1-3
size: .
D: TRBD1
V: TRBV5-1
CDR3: CASSLGDRGPLSSGNTIYF
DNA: TGCGCCAGCAGCTTGGGGGACAGGGGTCCCTTGAGCTCTGGAAACACCATATATTTT

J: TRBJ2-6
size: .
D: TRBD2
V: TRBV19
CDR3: CASTILAGEASGANVLTF
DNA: TGTGCCAGTACTATACTAGCGGGGGAGGCCTCTGGGGCCAACGTCCTGACTTTC

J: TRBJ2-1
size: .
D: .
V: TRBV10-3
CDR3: CAISESGRGKRDEQFF
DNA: TGTGCCATCAGTGAGTCGGGCAGGGGTAAACGGGATGAGCAGTTCTTC

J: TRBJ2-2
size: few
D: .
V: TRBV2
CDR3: CATAGDNTGELFF
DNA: TGTGCCACCGCAGGGGATAACACCGGGGAGCTGTTTTTT

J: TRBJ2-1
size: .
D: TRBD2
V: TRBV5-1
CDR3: CASSFDGGFKSEQFF
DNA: TGCGCCAGCAGCTTTGACGGGGGGTTTAAGAGTGAGCAGTTCTTC

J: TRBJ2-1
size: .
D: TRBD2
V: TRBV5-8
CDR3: CASNLGSGRAYNEQFF
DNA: TGTGCCAGCAACCTGGGTAGCGGGAGGGCCTACAATGAGCAGTTCTTC

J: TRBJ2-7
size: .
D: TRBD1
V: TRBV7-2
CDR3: CASSLVSGGSEQYF
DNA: TGTGCCAGCAGCTTAGTATCAGGGGGTAGCGAGCAGTACTTC

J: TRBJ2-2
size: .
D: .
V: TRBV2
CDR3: CASREGGPGELFF
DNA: TGTGCCAGCAGAGAGGGGGGGCCCGGGGAGCTGTTTTTT

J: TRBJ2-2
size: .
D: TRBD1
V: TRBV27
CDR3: CASSSTQGMGELFF
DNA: TGTGCCAGCAGTTCGACACAGGGGATGGGGGAGCTGTTTTTT

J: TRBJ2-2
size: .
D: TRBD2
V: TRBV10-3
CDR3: CAIRAAFGGWAGELFF
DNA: TGTGCCATCCGTGCCGCGTTCGGGGGGTGGGCCGGGGAGCTGTTTTTT

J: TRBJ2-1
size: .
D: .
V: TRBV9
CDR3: CASSVGPSSYNEQFF
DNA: TGTGCCAGCAGCGTAGGGCCTAGCTCCTACAATGAGCAGTTCTTC

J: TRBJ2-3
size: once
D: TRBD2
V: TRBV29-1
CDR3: CSVGPRLATSTDTQYF
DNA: TGCAGCGTTGGACCGAGACTAGCGACAAGCACAGATACGCAGTATTTT

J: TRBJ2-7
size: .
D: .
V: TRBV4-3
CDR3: CASSQDGNSGEQYF
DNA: TGCGCCAGCAGCCAAGATGGGAACAGCGGCGAGCAGTACTTC

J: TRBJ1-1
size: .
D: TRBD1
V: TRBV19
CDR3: CASSRQGSPEAFF
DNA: TGTGCCAGTAGTAGACAGGGCTCCCCTGAAGCTTTCTTT

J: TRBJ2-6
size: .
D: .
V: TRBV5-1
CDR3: CASKTTLGPSSSGANVLTF
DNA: TGCGCCAGCAAAACTACCCTCGGCCCTTCCTCATCTGGGGCCAACGTCCTGACTTTC

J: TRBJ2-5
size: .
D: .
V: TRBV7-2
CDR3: CASSLEVLALSQETQYF
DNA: TGTGCCAGCAGCTTAGAGGTCCTAGCGCTCTCCCAAGAGACCCAGTACTTC

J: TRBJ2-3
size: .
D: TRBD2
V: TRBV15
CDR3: CATSRDPGGLAAGGGTQYF
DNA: TGTGCCACCAGCAGAGATCCGGGCGGACTAGCGGCGGGGGGGGGTACGCAGTATTTT

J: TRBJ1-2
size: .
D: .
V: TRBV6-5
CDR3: CASRDGQFNYGYTF
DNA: TGTGCCAGCAGGGATGGACAGTTCAACTATGGCTACACCTTC

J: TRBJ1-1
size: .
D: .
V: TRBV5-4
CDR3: CASSLGGGQGRGPNTEAFF
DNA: TGTGCCAGCAGCTTGGGGGGGGGTCAGGGGAGAGGGCCGAACACTGAAGCTTTCTTT

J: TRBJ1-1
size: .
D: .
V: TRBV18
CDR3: CASSPLTGTEAFF
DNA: TGTGCCAGCTCACCACTAACAGGGACTGAAGCTTTCTTT

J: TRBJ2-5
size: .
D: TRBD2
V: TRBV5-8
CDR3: CASSLSSGRGETQYF
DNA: TGTGCCAGCAGCTTATCCAGCGGGAGGGGAGAGACCCAGTACTTC

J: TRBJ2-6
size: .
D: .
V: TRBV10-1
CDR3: CASKLRRNTPQDPGANVLTF
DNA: TGCGCCAGCAAACTAAGGAGGAACACCCCTCAGGATCCTGGGGCCAACGTCCTGACTTTC

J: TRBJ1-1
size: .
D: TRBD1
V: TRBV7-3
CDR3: CASSLTRQGSVAFF
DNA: TGTGCCAGCAGCTTAACACGACAGGGAAGCGTGGCTTTCTTT

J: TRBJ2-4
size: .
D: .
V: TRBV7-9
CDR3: CASSVQVIQYF
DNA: TGTGCCAGCAGCGTACAGGTGATTCAGTACTTC

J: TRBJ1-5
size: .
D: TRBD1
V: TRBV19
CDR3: CASMLTGPGQPQHF
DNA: TGTGCCAGTATGCTGACAGGGCCGGGTCAGCCCCAGCATTTT

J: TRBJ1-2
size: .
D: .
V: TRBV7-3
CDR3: CASSLTGFPGDRSYGYTF
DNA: TGTGCCAGCAGCTTAACCGGGTTCCCGGGGGATCGGAGCTATGGCTACACCTTC

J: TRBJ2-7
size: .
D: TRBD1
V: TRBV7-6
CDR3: CASSLRDRGHEQYF
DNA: TGTGCCAGCAGCTTAAGGGACAGGGGCCACGAGCAGTACTTC

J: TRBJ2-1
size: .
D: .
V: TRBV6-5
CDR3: CASVRHGEQFF
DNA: TGTGCCAGCGTAAGACACGGTGAGCAGTTCTTC

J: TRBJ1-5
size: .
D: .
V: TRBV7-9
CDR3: CASSLEGAQPQHF
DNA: TGTGCCAGCAGCTTAGAGGGAGCCCAGCCCCAGCATTTT

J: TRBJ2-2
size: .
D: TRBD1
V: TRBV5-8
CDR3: CASSLQNRGGGELFF
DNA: TGTGCCAGCAGCTTGCAGAACAGGGGCGGCGGGGAGCTGTTTTTT

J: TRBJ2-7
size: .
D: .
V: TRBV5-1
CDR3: CASSPRGGGYEQYF
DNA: TGCGCCAGCAGCCCCCGAGGGGGGGGCTACGAGCAGTACTTC

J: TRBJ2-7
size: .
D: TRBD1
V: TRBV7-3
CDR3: CASSSTGTGGDEQYF
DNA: TGTGCCAGCAGCTCCACCGGGACAGGGGGAGACGAGCAGTACTTC